What follows is one T cell receptor beta chain and its context. The data derive from a study of Ad26.COV2.S vaccination and SARS-CoV-2 variants. The treatment: over 15 received Ad26.COV2.S at low or high dose, single or two shots; 5 received placebo; per-sample allocation not given. Sampling took place 63 days after the first vaccine or placebo injection. This person who donated was an adult of 18-55 years in Boston. Libraries were prepared by immunoSEQ multiplex PCR; TCRdb keeps only in-frame clonotypes and omits some of them. The sample has around 240,000 clones, over 75% seen once. V dropped 7 bases and J dropped 3 bases, with 11 bases sitting between them. This CDR3 comprises 13 residues. Germline V CDR1 and CDR2: LNHDA, SQIVND (reference sequence).

Here the sequenced sample was peripheral blood, taken in a trial of Ad26.COV2.S vaccine versus placebo. The receptor comes from a person aged 18-60 years who received the Ad26.COV2.S COVID-19 vaccine or a placebo. This chain links TRBV19 with TRBJ2-3; tentative D call: TRBD1 (5 bases). CDR3 nucleotides: TGTGCCAGTATTAAGCCAGGGACAGATACGCAGTATTTT. This sequence encodes CASIKPGTDTQYF.